Given below is one TCR beta chain in context. Repertoires were generated with immunoSEQ multiplex PCR, while TCRdb's copy carries only in-frame clones and drops some. The profile shows some 11,000 clones, approximately 70% of them singletons. This CDR3 has 13 residues. Germline trimming cut 5 bases from V and 3 bases from J; bases unmatched to any gene: 3. Looked up from germline, CDR1 is SGHVS and CDR2 is FNYEAQ. The data were obtained in a study of tumor-infiltrating lymphocytes in localized non-small cell lung cancer. The chain uses TRBV7-6 and TRBJ2-7, with 8 positions matching TRBD1. The source is a human donor with non-small cell lung cancer. Source material: uninvolved lung tissue not adjacent to the tumor. CDR3 coding DNA: TGTGCCAGCAGCCAGGGACAGGTCTACGAGCAGTACTTC. Translated: CASSQGQVYEQYF.